Below, 20 T cell receptor beta chains from the same sample are listed, as sequenced in a study of blood T cell repertoires in COVID-19. Using immunoSEQ multiplex PCR, the repertoire was profiled, and TCRdb retains in-frame clones only, with some absent. The sample includes around 140,000 clones, approximately 84% of them seen just once. Sequenced input: peripheral blood. The receptors shown here come from a woman aged 80 or older with acute or convalescent COVID-19.

The V call is TRBV5-4, the J call TRBJ1-6, with a possible D match to TRBD1 (5 bases). The CDR3 is 15 amino acids. Germline CDR1 and CDR2: SGHNT and YYREEE (reference sequence). Trimming removed 4 bases at V and 6 bases at J, with 14 bases between. The CDR3 DNA reads as TGTGCCAGCAGCACCCCCGGGACTCCTAATTCACCCCTCCACTTT. Translated, it gives CASSTPGTPNSPLHF.

The chain is built from TRBV6-5 and TRBJ2-2; the match to TRBD1 covers 9 bases. The CDR3 spans 14 residues. Germline V gives CDR1 MNHEY, CDR2 SVGAGI. Unmatched junction bases numbered 3, after V lost 5 bases and J lost 5 bases. The CDR3 bases are TGTGCCAGCAGTAAGGACAGGGGAACCGGGGAGCTGTTTTTT. Translated, it gives CASSKDRGTGELFF.

This clone was counted only a few times. The rearrangement uses TRBV7-9 and TRBJ1-5, with TRBD1 as a possible D gene (6 bases). Trimming cost V 5 bases and J 2 bases, with 13 bases left between them. The germline CDR1 and CDR2 sequences are SEHNR and FQNEAQ (reference sequence). The CDR3 has 15 amino acids. The CDR3 protein is CASSTQGFGNQPQHF. The CDR3 nucleotides are TGTGCCAGCAGCACCCAGGGGTTTGGCAATCAGCCCCAGCATTTT.

This clone was seen once. This rearrangement joins TRBV10-2 to TRBJ2-1, with 7 bases matching TRBD2. The germline gives CDR1 WSHSY, CDR2 SAAADI. The CDR3 loop spans 14 amino acids. V lost 7 bases and J lost 2; bases outside the gene matches: 5. CDR3: CASTLSGTYNEQFF. In nucleotides, the CDR3 is TGCGCCAGCACTCTAAGCGGGACCTACAATGAGCAGTTCTTC.

The chain links TRBV2 to TRBJ1-6; D is unresolved. The CDR3 runs 14 residues. Deletions cut 5 bases from V and 7 bases from J, with 12 bases between. Germline values: CDR1 SNHLY, CDR2 FYNNEI. The CDR3: CASSPGRLNSPLHF. As DNA, the CDR3 is TGTGCCAGCAGTCCAGGCCGATTAAATTCACCCCTCCACTTT.

The genes are TRBV5-1 and TRBJ2-7; a possible D gene is TRBD1 (6 bases). The CDR3 spans 14 residues. Trimming shortened V by 4 bases and J by 5 bases, and 16 bases separated the two germline ends. Germline CDR1 is SGHRS and CDR2 is YFSETQ. For the CDR3, the DNA is TGCGCCAGCAGCCAAACCGGGGACATCGACGAGCAGTACTTC. Protein product: CASSQTGDIDEQYF.

This CDR3 reads CASSLGQGAFGYGYTF. The DNA for the CDR3 is TGTGCCAGCAGCTTGGGACAGGGGGCGTTCGGCTATGGCTACACCTTC. This chain joins TRBV7-8 and TRBJ1-2, with 12 nucleotides matching TRBD1. Germline V gene sequence: CDR1 SGHVS, CDR2 FQNEAQ. Trimming at V came to 3 bases and at J to 4 bases, leaving 6 bases not matched to a gene. CDR3 length: 16 amino acids. Full variable domain (rest looked up from reference TRBV7-8 and TRBJ1-2): GAGVSQSPRYKVAKRGQDVALRCDPISGHVSLFWYQQALGQGPEFLTYFQNEAQLDKSGLPSDRFFAERPEGSVSTLKIQRTQQEDSAVYLCASSLGQGAFGYGYTFGSGTRLTVV.

The chain combines TRBV12-3 or TRBV12-4 with TRBJ1-5; 7 nucleotides agree with TRBD1. Trimming took 7 bases from V and 5 from J; bases not matched to a gene: 5. The CDR3 consists of 13 residues. CDR3: CASTSDRDQPQHF. DNA for the CDR3: TGTGCCAGCACCTCCGACAGGGATCAGCCCCAGCATTTT.

This sequence joins TRBV19 and TRBJ2-1; a possible D gene is TRBD2 (6 bases). Looked up from germline, CDR1 is LNHDA and CDR2 is SQIVND (reference sequence). The CDR3 contains 15 residues. V gave up 1 base and J gave up 4 bases, with 11 bases separating them. The CDR3 loop reads CASSIVSSGYNEQFF. DNA of the CDR3: TGTGCCAGTAGTATAGTTAGTAGCGGTTACAATGAGCAGTTCTTC.

Regarding this clone: Sequence at one end of the junction differs from germline and may be a read error. This sequence joins TRBV5-4 and TRBJ1-1, with D unresolved. The CDR3 consists of 14 residues. The germline CDR1 and CDR2 sequences are SGHNT and YYREEE (reference sequence). CDR3 amino acids: CASSLSSPATKAFF. CDR3 DNA sequence: TGTGCCAGCAGCTTGAGCAGCCCCGCCACTAAAGCTTTCTTT.

The V and J genes are TRBV7-9 and TRBJ2-5; 9 bases agree with TRBD1. CDR3 size: 15 residues. Looked up from germline, CDR1 is SEHNR and CDR2 is FQNEAQ (reference sequence). Unmatched junction bases numbered 8, after V lost 5 bases and J lost 4 bases. In DNA form, the CDR3 reads TGTGCCAGCAGCGTCGGGACAGGGTTTGGAGAGACCCAGTACTTC. This sequence encodes CASSVGTGFGETQYF.

The chain couples TRBV6-2 or TRBV6-3 to TRBJ2-2; D not certain. Germline loops: CDR1 MNHEY, CDR2 SVGEGT. The CDR3 is 16 residues long. V lost 0 bases, J lost 8 bases, and 16 bases lay in between. CDR3 bases: TGTGCCAGCAGTTACTCCCCGAACCGGAGCACGGGGGAGCTGTTTTTT. It is translated as CASSYSPNRSTGELFF.

The chain uses TRBV9 and TRBJ2-7; tentatively, D is TRBD1 (6 bases). The CDR3 has 13 amino acids. V was clipped by 7 bases and J by 1 base, with 12 bases between them. Germline V CDR1 and CDR2: SGDLS, YYNGEE. CDR3 protein: CASGKDRSYEQYF. Here the CDR3 DNA reads TGTGCCAGCGGGAAGGACAGATCCTACGAGCAGTACTTC.

The gene calls are TRBV5-5 and TRBJ1-2; perhaps TRBD1 as D (6 bases). The CDR3 is 18 amino acids. CDR1 SGHKS and CDR2 YYEKEE come from the germline V gene (reference sequence). V shed 2 bases and J shed 2 bases, with 22 bases lying between them. CDR3 coding DNA: TGTGCCAGCAGCTTCTCCTGGACAGATACCCGAGTAAACTATGGCTACACCTTC. Its translation: CASSFSWTDTRVNYGYTF.

The chain is built from TRBV7-2 and TRBJ2-5; maybe TRBD1 (6 bases). The CDR3 spans 15 residues. V lost 5 bases, J lost 2 bases, and 15 bases lay in between. Germline CDR1 and CDR2: SGHTA and FQGNSA. In DNA form, the CDR3 reads TGTGCCAGCAGCCCCCTCCAGGGGCGGCAAGAGACCCAGTACTTC. Its translation is CASSPLQGRQETQYF. Complete variable domain (other parts from reference TRBV7-2 and TRBJ2-5): GAGVSQSPSNKVTEKGKDVELRCDPISGHTALYWYRQSLGQGLEFLIYFQGNSAPDKSGLPSDRFSAERTGGSVSTLTIQRTQQEDSAVYLCASSPLQGRQETQYFGPGTRLLVL.

The chain is built from TRBV18 and TRBJ2-1; possible D gene TRBD1, 6 bases. This CDR3 region has 17 residues. Trimming stripped 0 bases from V and 0 bases from J, with 12 bases between. Looked up from germline, CDR1 is KGHSH and CDR2 is LQKENI. In nucleotides, the CDR3 is TGTGCCAGCTCACCACCAAGGACAGCCAGCTCCTACAATGAGCAGTTCTTC. Amino acid sequence: CASSPPRTASSYNEQFF.

A single count supports this clone. CDR3 region: CAWSVPNTGEQYF. In DNA, the CDR3 is TGTGCCTGGAGTGTCCCCAATACGGGCGAGCAGTACTTC. The V gene is TRBV30, the J gene TRBJ2-7; D remains unclear. Trimming shortened V by 0 bases and J by 6 bases, and 12 bases separated the two germline ends. Germline V CDR1 and CDR2: GTSNPN, SVGIG (reference sequence). This CDR3 contains 13 residues.

This clone was seen only a few times. J is TRBJ2-3 and V is TRBV19; no clear D. The CDR3 runs 14 residues. Germline CDR1 LNHDA, CDR2 SQIVND (reference sequence). Trimming left V 3 bases short and J 0 bases short, with 7 bases between. The CDR3 DNA sequence: TGTGCCAGTAGTATTATGGCCAGCACAGATACGCAGTATTTT. Protein sequence: CASSIMASTDTQYF.

The chain combines TRBV6-6 with TRBJ1-2; D gene unclear. Trimming stripped 5 bases from V and 4 bases from J, with 17 bases between. CDR1 is MNHNY and CDR2 is SVGAGI in the germline V gene (reference sequence). The CDR3 runs 15 residues. The CDR3 sequence is CASSLREGGSYGYTF. Written as DNA, the CDR3 is TGTGCCAGCAGTCTCCGAGAGGGCGGTTCCTATGGCTACACCTTC.

The V gene is TRBV6-2 or TRBV6-3, the J gene TRBJ2-7; D is possibly TRBD2 (6 bases). V lost 2 bases, J lost 3 bases, and 17 bases lay in between. Germline CDR1 and CDR2: MNHEY and SVGEGT. This CDR3 is built from 16 residues. In nucleotides, the CDR3 is TGTGCCAGCAGTTACCCCGGGCTAGCGTCCGGCTACGAGCAGTACTTC. Amino acids: CASSYPGLASGYEQYF.